A single sample gave rise to the 8 T cell receptor beta chains below, sequenced in a study of blood T cell repertoires in COVID-19. Measured with immunoSEQ multiplex PCR; TCRdb has only the in-frame clones, and not every one. The sample lists roughly 130,000 clones; around 75% were seen once. The sample comprised peripheral blood. These receptor sequences come from a woman in her 70s with COVID-19, enrolled during active disease.

This clone has a single count. The genes are TRBV6-1 and TRBJ2-1; a possible D gene is TRBD1 (6 bases). CDR3 size: 14 residues. Trimming pared 0 bases from V and 8 bases from J, leaving 11 bases between. Germline CDR1 and CDR2: MNHNS and SASEGT. In DNA, the CDR3 is TGTGCCAGCAGTGAAGCGTATACAGGGTATGAGCAGTTCTTC. Encoded protein: CASSEAYTGYEQFF.

This chain uses TRBV11-2 with TRBJ1-2; D not certain. V was shortened by 4 bases and J by 4 bases, with 7 bases between the two germline ends. The CDR3 contains 12 residues. Germline V gene lookup returns CDR1 SGHAT and CDR2 FQNNGV. The CDR3: CASSSTRYGYTF. The DNA of the CDR3 is TGTGCCAGCAGCTCGACACGCTATGGCTACACCTTC.

On this clone itself: Sequence at one end of the junction differs from germline and may be a read error. The V call is TRBV25-1, the J call TRBJ1-1; a possible D gene is TRBD1 (6 bases). The CDR3 runs 16 residues. CDR1 and CDR2 from the germline V gene are MGHDK and SYGVNS. In DNA form, the CDR3 reads TGTGCCAGCAGCGAATGGGTCGCGACAGGCGATAGGGAAGCTTTCTTT. This codes for CASSEWVATGDREAFF.

V and J are TRBV9 and TRBJ1-3; D is perhaps TRBD1 (6 bases). The CDR3 has 15 residues. The V end was cut by 3 bases, the J end by 4 bases, with 14 bases between. Per the germline V gene, CDR1 is SGDLS and CDR2 is YYNGEE. The CDR3 region is CASSATPTGGNTIYF. In DNA form, the CDR3 reads TGTGCCAGCAGCGCGACACCGACAGGCGGAAACACCATATATTTT.

The gene calls are TRBV3-1 (or the pseudogene TRBV3-2) and TRBJ2-7; D may be TRBD1 (5 bases). The V end was cut by 0 bases, the J end by 0 bases, with 9 bases between. In germline, CDR1 is LGHDT, CDR2 YNNKEL (reference sequence). This CDR3 spans 15 amino acids. CDR3 protein: CASSQEAGHSYEQYF. CDR3 nucleotide sequence: TGTGCCAGCAGCCAAGAGGCAGGACACTCCTACGAGCAGTACTTC.

The chain combines TRBV10-3 with TRBJ1-2; D perhaps matches TRBD1 (5 bases). Germline lookup yields CDR1 ENHRY and CDR2 SYGVKD. V was trimmed by 3 bases and J by 0 bases, leaving 20 bases between them. The CDR3 spans 18 residues. The CDR3 DNA reads TGTGCCATCAGTGATGGGCGGGGCACAGGCGGAGCTAACTATGGCTACACCTTC. Its translation is CAISDGRGTGGANYGYTF.

For this clone: An end of the junction differs from the germline gene, which may be a read error. The chain combines TRBV7-3 with TRBJ1-1, with D uncertain. The CDR3 is made up of 13 amino acids. The germline CDR1 and CDR2 sequences are SGHTA and FQGTGA. CDR3 bases: TGTGCCAGCAGCTTTGGGCCGAACGCTGAAGCTTTCTTT. Translation: CASSFGPNAEAFF.

On this clone: The germline gene is not matched at one end of the junction; a read error may be the cause. J is TRBJ2-2 and V is TRBV7-7, with TRBD2 identical over 11 bases. Germline V gives CDR1 SSHAT, CDR2 FNYEAQ (reference sequence). The CDR3 is 17 residues long. The CDR3 region has the DNA TGTGCTAGCAGCCCCAGACTAGCGGGGCCGAACACCGGGGAGCTGTTTTTT. It translates to CASSPRLAGPNTGELFF.